This TCR beta chain was profiled in a study of tumor-infiltrating lymphocytes in primary liver carcinoma. Regarding the study as a whole: Roughly 7.5-25% of top clones, and no more, occurred in all five tumor regions.

This CDR3 contains 16 residues. Trimming at V came to 8 bases and at J to 7 bases, leaving 14 bases not matched to a gene. As regards this clonotype: Its antigen remains unknown. A read error may explain this, as a much larger clone is one base away.

Joint extraction of RNA and DNA used about 17-30 mg of bulk tissue that was unsorted. Surgical resection was the treatment these patients received for primary liver carcinoma. Reverse transcription of about 500 ng total RNA with a constant-region primer produced TCR beta cDNA. Nested multiplex PCR, run for three rounds with slightly modified ARM-PCR, yielded TCR beta libraries. Rounds one and two of PCR, each of roughly 10 cycles, were primed with TRBV1-TRBV30 forward primers and a C-beta reverse primer. TCRdb reprocessed the multiplex PCR reads via MiXCR and lists one record per CDR3 protein. Of around 60,000 distinct CDR3 sequences in the sample, around 64% were seen once.

The chain has TRBV12-3 or TRBV12-4 and TRBJ2-1; 10 bases agree with TRBD2. This TCR derives from a man between 40 and 49 years old with primary liver carcinoma and hepatitis B virus infection. Sequenced sample: liver tumor tissue from sampling region 4. Subset meaning: tumor region T4, right-lateral pole. The CDR3 DNA reads TGTGCCAGCGGCCTTCTAGGGAGCGGGAGGGGAAATGAGCAGTTCTTC. It specifies CASGLLGSGRGNEQFF.